This TCR beta chain was identified in a study of blood T cell repertoires in COVID-19. Across the whole study: Nucleic acid was either cDNA or gDNA, and it came from T cells, B-cell-depleted T cells, or PBMCs.

Original processing notes: Researchers report that nucleated cell counts were estimated from reference gene primer amplification. Generated by immunoSEQ multiplex PCR, the TCRdb table keeps only in-frame clones and is missing some. That table is the source of V, J and clone size, and D and trimming were worked out from the DNA. The sample has about 440,000 clones; about nine tenths are singletons. The germline V gene encodes CDR1 MDHEN and CDR2 SYDVKM. This CDR3 is built from 13 residues. Between the trimmed V and J ends, which lost 6 bases and 4 bases, there was a span of 12 bases. The V call is TRBV28, the J call TRBJ1-1; D not certain. What was sequenced was peripheral blood. The sequence came from a woman in her forties or fifties with COVID-19, enrolled during active disease. The CDR3: CASSPEAGTEAFF. As DNA, the CDR3 is TGTGCCAGCAGCCCTGAGGCGGGCACTGAAGCTTTCTTT.